Below, one T cell receptor beta chain is given with its context. The antigen remains unidentified. The data stem from a study of PD-1 blockade in classical Hodgkin lymphoma. This CDR3 has 12 amino acids. Germline CDR1 reads SEHNR; CDR2 reads FQNEAQ (reference sequence). Trimming removed 4 bases at V and 6 bases at J, with 6 bases between. No patient escaped relapse after autologous stem cell transplantation, and brentuximab vedotin exposure varied. Whole-study findings and limits: Prior therapy or disease activity may underlie the repertoire differences, whose causes remain undefined. Exclusion covered patients beginning nivolumab under 1 year post-ASCT.

The table came from immunoSEQ multiplex PCR; TCRdb's copy has only in-frame clones and leaves some out. The sample consists of about 30,000 clones, 60% to 80% of them appearing once. The V and J genes are TRBV7-9 and TRBJ2-2, with D hard to call. The TCR originated in a human donor with classical Hodgkin lymphoma. Source: peripheral blood mononuclear cells (PBMCs), taken before the second cycle of nivolumab. CDR3 loop: CASSSQSGELFF. In DNA form, the CDR3 reads TGTGCCAGCAGCTCTCAGTCCGGGGAGCTGTTTTTT.